These T cell receptor beta chains were read from a single sample in a study of CXCR3-negative and CXCR3-positive naive CD8 T cells. No DNA is given; TCRdb re-called the 5' RACE reads and lists each CDR3 protein once. Here the sample table reports over 100,000 distinct CDR3 sequences. The material sequenced was naive CXCR3- CD8+ T cells from blood. These receptors all stem from a human donor in good health. Some clones in this sample may be carry-over from other donors' samples. The CDR3 runs from the conserved cysteine through the conserved F or W.

J,V,CDR3
TRBJ2-5,TRBV11-1,CATTPGLSLGETQYF
TRBJ2-7,TRBV29-1,CSVGSSRVPSYEQYF
TRBJ2-7,TRBV28,CASSWAAGYEQYF
TRBJ1-1,TRBV29-1,CSAEKQGDTEAFF
TRBJ2-1,TRBV27,CASRGEGGYNEQFF
TRBJ2-7,TRBV14,CASSVSSYEQYF
TRBJ2-2,TRBV6-6,CASNIGGNTGELFF
TRBJ2-5,TRBV15,CATSRQLTGGRETQYF
TRBJ2-7,TRBV6-2/TRBV6-3,CASSYRGSYEQYF
TRBJ2-7,TRBV20-1,CSAPRLPGLYEQYF
TRBJ2-5,TRBV4-3,CASNRPGLVQETQYF
TRBJ2-5,TRBV11-2,CASSLGGTKYQETQYF
TRBJ2-7,TRBV6-5,CASSYSCSGEVYEQYF
TRBJ2-1,TRBV11-3,CASSLRGTRNEQFF
TRBJ2-2,TRBV29-1,CSVVTNWGNTGELFF
TRBJ2-3,TRBV27,CASSLVPGNTDTQYF
TRBJ2-3,TRBV12-3/TRBV12-4,CASSLVLVYAQYF
TRBJ2-5,TRBV12-3/TRBV12-4,CASSLQGQQETQYF
TRBJ2-7,TRBV25-1,CASSKGGYMQYF
TRBJ2-1,TRBV2,CASIGLAPYNEQFF
TRBJ2-1,TRBV10-1,CASSDGLGPNRMNEQFF
TRBJ2-3,TRBV12-3/TRBV12-4,CASIQQGVPDTQYF
TRBJ2-1,TRBV7-3,CASSPEVTRPNEQFF
TRBJ2-7,TRBV12-3/TRBV12-4,CASTGAGTGYEQYF
TRBJ1-2,TRBV10-3,CAISESKGGYYGYTF
TRBJ2-7,TRBV20-1,CSARRWGYEQYF
TRBJ2-7,TRBV9,CASSVGDPPSREQYF
TRBJ1-1,TRBV14,CASSQRVNTEAFF
TRBJ2-1,TRBV23-1,CASSLELVYNEQFF
TRBJ2-3,TRBV29-1,CSVERLRRGDTQYF
TRBJ2-7,TRBV4-3,CASSQGSGGLGAYEQYF
TRBJ2-2,TRBV5-1,CASSPTGSDGELFF
TRBJ2-7,TRBV6-2/TRBV6-3,CASGEGENDEQYF
TRBJ2-1,TRBV5-1,CASSLFRDGDNEQFF
TRBJ1-1,TRBV7-6,CASSLEAGHTEAFF
TRBJ2-2,TRBV7-8,CASSPLVRLASGELFF
TRBJ1-1,TRBV20-1,CSAPGASPEAFF
TRBJ1-5,TRBV6-2/TRBV6-3,CASSSRGGNQPQHF
TRBJ2-7,TRBV5-1,CASSWGGGEQYF
TRBJ2-7,TRBV20-1,CSAIRVTPGLVSYEQYF
TRBJ2-2,TRBV29-1,CSVEGGGLLNTGELFF
TRBJ2-1,TRBV18,CASSPSRGGSYNEQFF
TRBJ2-1,TRBV20-1,CSARGLSQAYNEQFF
TRBJ2-7,TRBV7-9,CASSGTGAWYEQYF
TRBJ1-2,TRBV24-1,CATSDRGSGYTF